These 12 T cell receptor beta chains share one sample of origin, sequenced in a study of identical twins. TCRdb recomputed calls from the 5' RACE reads with MiXCR, one row per CDR3 protein. Of about 470,000 distinct CDR3 sequences in the sample, roughly 26% are singletons; the top ten hold 2.9%. The data also belong to a second study, concerning T cells expressing NK-cell markers.

The sequenced sample consisted of CD4+ T cells sorted from blood. These receptors all stem from a young woman in good health.

The sample holds a few counts of this clonotype. The chain combines TRBV20-1 with TRBJ1-1; D possibly corresponds to TRBD1 (5 bases). V was cut by 5 bases and J by 1 base, with 11 bases left in between. Germline-derived CDR1 and CDR2 are DFQATT and SNEGSKA (reference sequence). The CDR3 is 13 residues long. The CDR3 is CSALPGQNTEAFF. CDR3 coding DNA: TGCAGTGCTCTCCCTGGACAGAACACTGAAGCTTTCTTT.

This chain links TRBV20-1 with TRBJ2-7; no reliable D call. Germline V CDR1 and CDR2: DFQATT, SNEGSKA (reference sequence). This CDR3 is 14 amino acids long. The V gene lost 0 bases and the J gene lost 2 bases, with 11 bases spanning the gap. CDR3 nucleotides: TGCAGTGCTAGAGATATTCAACAGACCTACGAGCAGTACTTC. This sequence encodes CSARDIQQTYEQYF.

V and J are TRBV20-1 and TRBJ1-2; unclear D gene. Trimming cost V 0 bases and J 2 bases, with 19 bases left between them. Germline assignment: CDR1 DFQATT and CDR2 SNEGSKA (reference sequence). The CDR3 spans 17 residues. The CDR3: CSARDLRTPDQNYGYTF. The CDR3 DNA sequence: TGCAGTGCTAGAGATCTCCGGACCCCTGACCAAAACTATGGCTACACCTTC.

The chain combines TRBV10-3 with TRBJ2-2, with 8 bases matching TRBD2. Trimming took 6 bases from V and 3 from J; bases not matched to a gene: 9. Germline values: CDR1 ENHRY, CDR2 SYGVKD. The CDR3 length is 16 residues. The CDR3 here is CAIRTDGRAYTGELFF. The CDR3 DNA reads as TGTGCCATCAGGACCGACGGGAGGGCCTACACCGGGGAGCTGTTTTTT.

V gene TRBV28 combines with J gene TRBJ1-1; D unresolved. V shed 2 bases and J shed 7 bases, with 17 bases lying between them. CDR1 is MDHEN, CDR2 SYDVKM, per germline. The CDR3 totals 15 residues. The chain's CDR3 is CASSLILLGQDEAFF. CDR3 coding DNA: TGTGCCAGCAGTTTAATCCTCCTTGGGCAGGATGAAGCTTTCTTT. The full variable domain, with the rest looked up from reference TRBV28 and TRBJ1-1, is DVKVTQSSRYLVKRTGEKVFLECVQDMDHENMFWYRQDPGLGLRLIYFSYDVKMKEKGDIPEGYSVSREKKERFSLILESASTNQTSMYLCASSLILLGQDEAFFGQGTRLTVV.

The V gene is TRBV20-1, the J gene TRBJ1-2; D is unclear. Germline assignment: CDR1 DFQATT and CDR2 SNEGSKA (reference sequence). The V end was cut by 5 bases, the J end by 1 base, with 8 bases between. This CDR3 spans 12 amino acids. The CDR3 bases are TGCAGTGCTGGACCCAGTAACTATGGCTACACCTTC. The encoded protein is CSAGPSNYGYTF.

This clonotype has a handful of counts. The chain joins TRBV12-3 or TRBV12-4 to TRBJ2-1, with 8 bases identical to TRBD1. The CDR3 covers 16 residues. V lost 6 bases, J lost 6 bases, and 13 bases stayed unmatched. CDR3 region: CASSPLRGRQSNEQFF. The DNA for the CDR3 is TGTGCCAGCAGCCCTCTCAGGGGGCGACAGTCCAATGAGCAGTTCTTC.

The V and J genes are TRBV12-3 or TRBV12-4 and TRBJ2-3; possible D gene TRBD2, 6 bases. V was trimmed by 10 bases and J by 3 bases, leaving 20 bases between them. The CDR3 consists of 15 residues. Here the CDR3 reads CATTESSVGTDTQYF. The CDR3 DNA is TGTGCCACCACCGAGTCTAGCGTTGGTACAGATACGCAGTATTTT.

This clonotype was detected only a few times. The chain combines TRBV9 with TRBJ2-1; 9 nucleotides agree with TRBD1. Per the germline V gene, CDR1 is SGDLS and CDR2 is YYNGEE. This CDR3 is built from 17 residues. Losses at the gene ends were 0 bases for V and 6 bases for J; bases not matched to a gene: 10. The CDR3 loop is CASSVGVGTGYSNEQFF. CDR3 bases: TGTGCCAGCAGCGTAGGGGTTGGGACAGGGTACTCCAATGAGCAGTTCTTC.

The CDR3, as DNA: TGCAGTGCTAGGGACGTGAGGGGAGAGACCCAGTACTTC. Its translation: CSARDVRGETQYF. The chain couples TRBV20-1 to TRBJ2-5; D may be TRBD1 or TRBD2 (5 bases each). Trimming took off 3 bases at V and 4 bases at J, with 12 bases between the two ends. The CDR3 totals 13 residues. Germline loops: CDR1 DFQATT, CDR2 SNEGSKA (reference sequence).

This chain connects TRBV7-3 to TRBJ2-7; possible D gene TRBD2, 6 bases. The length of the CDR3 is 13 residues. Trimming removed 5 bases from V and 1 base from J, with 9 bases in between. Germline V lookup: CDR1 SGHTA, CDR2 FQGTGA. The CDR3 here is CASSQGLSYEQYF. For the CDR3, the DNA is TGTGCCAGCAGCCAGGGACTGTCCTACGAGCAGTACTTC. Complete variable domain (other parts from reference TRBV7-3 and TRBJ2-7): GAGVSQTPSNKVTEKGKYVELRCDPISGHTALYWYRQSLGQGPEFLIYFQGTGAADDSGLPNDRFFAVRPEGSVSTLKIQRTERGDSAVYLCASSQGLSYEQYFGPGTRLTVT.

This clonotype was recorded only once. The V and J genes are TRBV7-2 and TRBJ2-7; D unresolved. The CDR3 length is 16 residues. V was shortened by 4 bases and J by 0 bases, with 16 bases between the two germline ends. CDR1 SGHTA and CDR2 FQGNSA come from the germline V gene. The CDR3 region is CASSSRPGLSSYEQYF. The CDR3 DNA follows: TGTGCCAGCAGCTCTAGGCCGGGCCTCAGCTCCTACGAGCAGTACTTC. Looking up the rest from reference TRBV7-2 and TRBJ2-7 gives the full variable domain: GAGVSQSPSNKVTEKGKDVELRCDPISGHTALYWYRQSLGQGLEFLIYFQGNSAPDKSGLPSDRFSAERTGGSVSTLTIQRTQQEDSAVYLCASSSRPGLSSYEQYFGPGTRLTVT.